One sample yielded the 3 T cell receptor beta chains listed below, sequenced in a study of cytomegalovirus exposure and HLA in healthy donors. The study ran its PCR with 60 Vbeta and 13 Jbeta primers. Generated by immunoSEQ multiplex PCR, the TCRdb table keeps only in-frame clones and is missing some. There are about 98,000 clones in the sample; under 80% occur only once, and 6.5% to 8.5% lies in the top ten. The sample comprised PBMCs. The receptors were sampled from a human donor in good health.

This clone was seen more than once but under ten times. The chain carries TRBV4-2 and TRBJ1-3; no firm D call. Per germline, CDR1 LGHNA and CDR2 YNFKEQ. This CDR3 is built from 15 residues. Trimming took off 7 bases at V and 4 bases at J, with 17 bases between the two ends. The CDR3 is CASTAMTWAGNTIYF. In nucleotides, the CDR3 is TGTGCCAGCACCGCGATGACCTGGGCCGGAAACACCATATATTTT.

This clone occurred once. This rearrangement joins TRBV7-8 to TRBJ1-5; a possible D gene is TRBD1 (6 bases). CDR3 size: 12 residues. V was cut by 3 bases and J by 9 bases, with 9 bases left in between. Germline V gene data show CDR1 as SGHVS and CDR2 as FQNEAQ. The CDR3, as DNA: TGTGCCAGCAGCTTCGTAGGGGGGCCCCAGCATTTT. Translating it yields CASSFVGGPQHF.

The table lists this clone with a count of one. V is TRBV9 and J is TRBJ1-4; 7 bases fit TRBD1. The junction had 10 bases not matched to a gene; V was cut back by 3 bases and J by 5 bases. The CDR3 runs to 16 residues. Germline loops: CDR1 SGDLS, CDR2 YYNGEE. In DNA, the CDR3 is TGTGCCAGCAGCGCCAGCCCAGGGGGAGCAAATGAAAAACTGTTTTTT. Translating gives CASSASPGGANEKLFF.